This entry describes one TCR beta chain. CDR3 length equals 14 residues. Germline V gives CDR1 LGHNA, CDR2 YSLEER. Trimming pared 0 bases from V and 9 bases from J, leaving 13 bases between. Profiled with immunoSEQ multiplex PCR; TCRdb holds only in-frame clones, not every one. Altogether approximately 180,000 clones are present, 80% to 90% being singletons, with the ten largest covering around 13%. The sample originates from a study of blood T cell repertoires in COVID-19. This chain links TRBV4-3 with TRBJ2-3; TRBD2 might be the D (5 bases). The clonotype was recovered from a woman aged 70-85 years with COVID-19, enrolled during active disease. Sequencing was done on a sample of peripheral blood. The CDR3, as DNA: TGCGCCAGCAGCCAAGATCAGGTCGGGATGACGCAGTATTTT. It is translated as CASSQDQVGMTQYF.